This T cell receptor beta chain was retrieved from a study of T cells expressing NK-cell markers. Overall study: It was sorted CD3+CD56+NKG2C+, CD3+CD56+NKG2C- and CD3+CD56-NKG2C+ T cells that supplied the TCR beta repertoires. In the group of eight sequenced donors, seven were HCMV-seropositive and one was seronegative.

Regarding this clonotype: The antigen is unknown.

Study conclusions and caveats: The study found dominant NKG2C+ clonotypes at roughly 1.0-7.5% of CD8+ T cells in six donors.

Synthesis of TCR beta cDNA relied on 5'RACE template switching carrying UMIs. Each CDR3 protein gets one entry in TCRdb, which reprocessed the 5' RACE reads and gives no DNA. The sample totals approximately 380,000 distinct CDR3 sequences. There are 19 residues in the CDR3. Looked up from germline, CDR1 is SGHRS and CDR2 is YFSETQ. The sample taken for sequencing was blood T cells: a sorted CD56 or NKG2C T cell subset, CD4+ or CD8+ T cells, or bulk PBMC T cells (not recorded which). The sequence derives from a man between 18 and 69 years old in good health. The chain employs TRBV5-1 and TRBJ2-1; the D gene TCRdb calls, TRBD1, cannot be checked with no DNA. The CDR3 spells CASSLGRDRGVGSYNEQFF. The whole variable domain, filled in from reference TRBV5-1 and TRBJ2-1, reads KAGVTQTPRYLIKTRGQQVTLSCSPISGHRSVSWYQQTPGQGLQFLFEYFSETQRNKGNFPGRFSGRQFSNSRSEMNVSTLELGDSALYLCASSLGRDRGVGSYNEQFFGPGTRLTVL.